This T cell receptor (beta chain) is drawn from a study of CD8 T cells in Susac syndrome (dated by TCRdb to about 2019). Background on the whole study: Whether CD8+ T cell activation and differentiation in Susac syndrome was antigen driven was tested using repertoire sequencing. The study compared CD8+ T cell repertoire clonality among 12 healthy donors, 14 Susac syndrome patients and about 16 multiple sclerosis patients. Here is what the overall study found, with its caveats: The number of individuals in the TCR sequencing and HLA analysis was recognized as being relatively small.

High-throughput TCR beta sequencing profiled peripheral blood CD8+ and CD4+ T cells from healthy donors, Susac syndrome patients and multiple sclerosis patients. The multiple sclerosis controls were treatment-naive patients who had stable or active relapsing-remitting disease and met the revised McDonald criteria. Bulk CD8+ and CD4+ T cells were purified magnetically by negative isolation, whereas CD8+ TEMRA cells were enriched by FACS. Blood was collected in EDTA tubes and processed within 24 hours, with PBMCs isolated through density gradient centrifugation. PBMCs intended for TCR sequencing were cryopreserved in liquid nitrogen and were subsequently thawed in a 37 degrees C water bath. The sorted or isolated CD4+, CD8+ and CD8+ TEMRA cells reached a purity of at least 90%. A note on this clonotype: The target of this receptor is not known. Base qualities were left out, and no much larger clone turns up one base away.

Deletion took 2 bases off V and 11 bases off J, with a span of 9 bases between the germline ends. Reading from cysteine to phenylalanine, the CDR3 counts 11 amino acids. The only DNA kept is the CDR3, 33 bases in frame from the first base. The germline V gene yields MNHEY for CDR1 and SVGAGI for CDR2. RNA was extracted using the RNeasy kit, and about 0.5 to 1 microgram was reverse transcribed with random hexamers. TCR beta CDR3 regions were amplified with the immunoSEQ multiplex PCR assay covering 54 Vbeta and 13 Jbeta segments. To correct PCR amplification bias, a synthetic template baseline was used for both primer optimization and computational correction. The source study handled its data this way. Only productive sequences were kept, with reads annotated to V, D and J genes according to IMGT and analyzed in immunoSEQ Analyzer. To calculate clonality, Shannon entropy was normalized by log2 of the number of productive unique sequences and then subtracted from one. For each patient and control, public and private clones were evaluated among the 100 most prevalent clones. A clone was defined as Susac-specific if it was absent from the healthy and MS cohorts, from over 1,000 published viral clones and from other ImmuneACCESS disease sequences. The raw public reads went through TCRdb reprocessing: fastp at Q25, MiXCR clone calling, in-frame beta chains kept. One record per CDR3 amino acid sequence lists the most common genes and DNA. TCRdb, rather than the study authors, made the V and J calls. This sample is represented by fewer than 150,000 distinct CDR3 sequences; under 95% of them were singletons. Of the sample, around 0.25% is held by the ten largest clones.

The source is a human donor with multiple sclerosis. This chain is built from TRBV6-5 and TRBJ2-5, with the identity of the D gene unclear. The sequenced sample was CD8+ T cells from PBMCs. CDR3 sequence: CASSYRLTQYF. The DNA is as follows: TGTGCCAGCAGTTACAGGCTCACTCAGTACTTC.